This T cell receptor (beta chain) was profiled in a study of lymphopenia after photon versus proton radiotherapy. General study points: Under photons, naive T cells and diversity fell while effector/memory populations rose.

Concerning this clone itself: Its antigen remains unidentified.

Here immunoSEQ multiplex PCR was the method, and the copy in TCRdb shows in-frame clones only, minus some. The data show fewer than 25,000 clones, with about 89% seen just once and around 10% held by the top ten. Sample: peripheral blood, taken from a patient treated with proton-based radiotherapy. The origin of this receptor is a man at least 80 years old with esophageal cancer.

As DNA, the CDR3 is TGCGCCAGCAGCTTGGGGGGAATTGGGAACGAGCAGTACTTC. The encoded protein is CASSLGGIGNEQYF. V is TRBV5-1 and J is TRBJ2-7; unclear D gene. V was clipped by 0 bases and J by 5 bases, with 12 bases between them. The germline CDR1 and CDR2 sequences are SGHRS and YFSETQ. The CDR3 runs 14 residues.